This TCR beta chain came from a study of CD4+ T cells in melanoma. Study conclusions and caveats: CD8+ T cell, macrophage and B cell function reportedly correlated with neoantigen-specific CD4+ T cells. Neoantigen-specific CD4+ T cells in melanoma reportedly had diverse differentiation states.

Germline lookup yields CDR1 SGDLS and CDR2 YYNGEE. The V segment lost 4 bases and the J segment 8 bases; nucleotides outside the gene matches: 7. This CDR3 region has 15 residues. Only in-frame clones appear in the TCRdb table, and some are missing; sequencing was by immunoSEQ multiplex PCR. The repertoire holds 6,000 to 8,500 clones, with around 62% as singletons. This clone appeared a few times. The antigen is not known. This chain connects TRBV9 to TRBJ1-6, with 9 positions matching TRBD1. The sequence came from a human donor with melanoma. Material for sequencing was cells from a culture (not recorded whether cultured in vitro). CDR3 sequence: CASSPGQGKDSPLHF. CDR3 DNA sequence: TGTGCCAGCAGCCCAGGACAGGGGAAAGATTCACCCCTCCACTTT.